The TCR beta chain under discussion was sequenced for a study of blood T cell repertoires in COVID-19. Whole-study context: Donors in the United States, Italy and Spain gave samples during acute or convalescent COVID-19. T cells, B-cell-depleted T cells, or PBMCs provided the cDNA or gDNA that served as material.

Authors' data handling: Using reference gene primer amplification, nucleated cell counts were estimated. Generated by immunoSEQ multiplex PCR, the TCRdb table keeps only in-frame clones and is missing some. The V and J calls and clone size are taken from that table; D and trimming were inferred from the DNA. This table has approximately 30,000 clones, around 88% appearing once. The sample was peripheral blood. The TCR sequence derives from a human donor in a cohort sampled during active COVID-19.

In nucleotides, the CDR3 is TGCGCCAGCAGCTTGGGCCCCGGGAGTTACAATGAGCAGTTCTTC. Its protein is CASSLGPGSYNEQFF. This sequence joins TRBV5-1 and TRBJ2-1, with a tentative D call TRBD2 (6 bases). The length of the CDR3 is 15 residues. Trimming left V 0 bases short and J 4 bases short, with 11 bases between. Germline-derived CDR1 and CDR2 are SGHRS and YFSETQ.